The 32 T cell receptor beta chains reported below all come from one sample, sequenced in a study of CD8+ T cells in alopecia areata. Sample treatment: oral pan-JAK inhibitor, 5-10 mg twice daily. Sequencing relied on a cDNA template that was reverse transcribed from extracted RNA. Assay used: immunoSEQ multiplex PCR; TCRdb lists only in-frame clones, some missing. This sample has 60,000 to 90,000 clones, with approximately 72% found just once. Here the sequenced sample was CD8+ T cells sorted from blood, taken at week 24, from a patient treated with tofacitinib. These receptors came from a human donor with alopecia areata.

V usage is TRBV7-6 and J usage is TRBJ2-1; no clear D. CDR1 and CDR2 (germline): SGHVS, FNYEAQ. Trimming took off 4 bases at V and 0 bases at J, with 7 bases between the two ends. This CDR3 contains 14 residues. The CDR3 DNA reads TGTGCCAGCAGCTCAAGCGACTCCTACAATGAGCAGTTCTTC. Translated, it gives CASSSSDSYNEQFF.

This chain connects TRBV5-6 to TRBJ1-1; TRBD1 is a possible D gene (6 bases). CDR3 length: 15 amino acids. CDR1 is SGHDT, CDR2 YYEEEE, per germline. V was clipped by 7 bases and J by 0 bases, with 16 bases between them. The CDR3 DNA reads as TGTGCCAGCGATATCGGGGGCCGGATGAACACTGAAGCTTTCTTT. Encoded protein: CASDIGGRMNTEAFF.

This clone was detected a few times. V is TRBV4-3 and J is TRBJ2-1, with D perhaps matching TRBD1 (5 bases). The germline V gene encodes CDR1 LGHNA and CDR2 YSLEER. Trimming stripped 1 base from V and 3 bases from J, with 13 bases between. The CDR3 is 16 amino acids. CDR3 nucleotides: TGCGCCAGCAGCCAAGTTGGGCAGGGTGGCTACAATGAGCAGTTCTTC. Protein sequence: CASSQVGQGGYNEQFF.

The chain recombines TRBV5-6 with TRBJ2-2, with no clear D. The CDR3 runs to 12 residues. The V gene lost 4 bases and the J gene lost 7 bases, with 8 bases spanning the gap. Germline values: CDR1 SGHDT, CDR2 YYEEEE. CDR3 amino acids: CASSVGIGELFF. The CDR3 DNA reads as TGTGCCAGCAGCGTGGGAATCGGGGAGCTGTTTTTT.

This clone occurred once. The chain joins TRBV9 to TRBJ2-7; D perhaps matches TRBD2 (5 bases). Germline assignment: CDR1 SGDLS and CDR2 YYNGEE. V was clipped by 0 bases and J by 5 bases, with 21 bases between them. The length of the CDR3 is 17 residues. This CDR3 reads CASSVGAGSTVGDEQYF. In DNA, the CDR3 is TGTGCCAGCAGCGTAGGGGCGGGCTCCACGGTCGGGGACGAGCAGTACTTC.

This sequence joins TRBV7-9 and TRBJ2-5; D may be TRBD1 (5 bases). The CDR3 length is 14 residues. The V end lost 4 bases, the J end lost 2 bases, and 11 bases lay between the germline ends. Germline CDR1 and CDR2: SEHNR and FQNEAQ (reference sequence). The CDR3 spells CASSSQVMQETQYF. The DNA of the CDR3 is TGTGCCAGCAGCTCACAGGTTATGCAAGAGACCCAGTACTTC.

The chain links TRBV4-1 to TRBJ1-1; tentatively, D is TRBD1 (5 bases). Germline V CDR1 and CDR2: MGHRA, YSYEKL. V lost 4 bases and J 3 bases, leaving 15 bases between the germline ends. The CDR3 extends over 15 amino acids. CDR3 bases: TGCGCCAGCAGCCCGTTGGCAGGGAAGGACACTGAAGCTTTCTTT. This encodes CASSPLAGKDTEAFF.

This chain links TRBV13 with TRBJ1-2; no definite D call. Germline V gene sequence: CDR1 PRHDT, CDR2 FYEKMQ (reference sequence). Trimming removed 2 bases from V and 0 bases from J, with 4 bases in between. The CDR3 covers 13 residues. The CDR3 DNA is TGTGCCAGCAGCTTATTCGCTAACTATGGCTACACCTTC. Translation: CASSLFANYGYTF.

The chain links TRBV4-1 to TRBJ2-1, with D unresolved. The V and J ends lost 1 base and 0 bases respectively, with 4 bases between them. The CDR3 is 14 amino acids. The germline V gene encodes CDR1 MGHRA and CDR2 YSYEKL. The CDR3 DNA is TGCGCCAGCAGCCAAGCGGTCTCCTACAATGAGCAGTTCTTC. Encoded protein: CASSQAVSYNEQFF.

In its sample, this clone was seen a few times. Other nucleotide sequences in the sample specify the same CDR3. This chain connects TRBV27 to TRBJ2-1; 11 bases are shared with TRBD1. V lost 4 bases to trimming and J lost 4 bases; unmatched junction nucleotides: 3. Per germline, CDR1 MNHEY and CDR2 SMNVEV (reference sequence). The CDR3 has 15 amino acids. The CDR3 is CASSSGQGAYNEQFF. DNA of the CDR3: TGTGCCAGCAGTTCAGGACAGGGGGCGTACAATGAGCAGTTCTTC.

For this clone: At the DNA level, this CDR3 is encoded by other sequences in the same sample as well. CDR3 coding DNA: TGCGCCAGCAGCCAAGCGGGAAGCTACGAGCAGTACTTC. The encoded protein is CASSQAGSYEQYF. The V gene is TRBV4-1, the J gene TRBJ2-7, with a tentative D call TRBD2 (5 bases). Between the trimmed V and J ends, which lost 1 base and 3 bases, there was a span of 7 bases. CDR3 length equals 13 residues. In germline, CDR1 is MGHRA, CDR2 YSYEKL.

V is TRBV20-1 and J is TRBJ2-7; D is ambiguous. Per the germline V gene, CDR1 is DFQATT and CDR2 is SNEGSKA (reference sequence). This CDR3 spans 11 amino acids. The V and J ends lost 0 bases and 5 bases respectively, with 5 bases between them. CDR3 protein: CSARDYHEQYF. CDR3 coding DNA: TGCAGTGCTAGAGATTACCACGAGCAGTACTTC.

This clone has just one count. The gene calls are TRBV27 and TRBJ2-1; 9 bases are a match to TRBD1. CDR3 length: 14 amino acids. Per germline, CDR1 MNHEY and CDR2 SMNVEV (reference sequence). V was pared by 6 bases and J by 6 bases, with 6 bases of the junction left unmatched. The CDR3 nucleotides read TGTGCCAGCAGCCCCGGGACAGGGTTCAATGAGCAGTTCTTC. It translates to CASSPGTGFNEQFF.

The J gene is TRBJ2-1, the V gene TRBV7-9; D is tentatively TRBD1 or TRBD2 (5 bases each). This CDR3 is built from 14 residues. The germline V and J ends were trimmed by 1 base and 8 bases, with 12 bases remaining between them. CDR1 and CDR2 (germline): SEHNR, FQNEAQ (reference sequence). This chain's CDR3 is CASSLGPGTYEQFF. CDR3 in DNA: TGTGCCAGCAGCTTAGGCCCAGGGACGTATGAGCAGTTCTTC. Full variable domain (outside the CDR3, taken from reference TRBV7-9 and TRBJ2-1): DTGVSQNPRHKITKRGQNVTFRCDPISEHNRLYWYRQTLGQGPEFLTYFQNEAQLEKSRLLSDRFSAERPKGSFSTLEIQRTEQGDSAMYLCASSLGPGTYEQFFGPGTRLTVL.

The genes are TRBV5-1 and TRBJ1-6, with unresolved D. V gave up 1 base and J gave up 8 bases, with 7 bases separating them. This CDR3 spans 13 amino acids. Germline CDR1 is SGHRS and CDR2 is YFSETQ. Here the CDR3 reads CASSLFTDSPLHF. The CDR3 coding sequence is TGCGCCAGCAGCTTGTTTACGGATTCACCCCTCCACTTT.

This sequence joins TRBV6-6 and TRBJ1-4, with unresolved D. CDR3 size: 13 residues. Germline V gene data show CDR1 as MNHNY and CDR2 as SVGAGI (reference sequence). The V end lost 4 bases, the J end lost 10 bases, and 13 bases lay between the germline ends. The CDR3, as DNA: TGTGCCAGCAGTTCCGGGCCGGCGGGAAAACTGTTTTTT. It encodes CASSSGPAGKLFF.

The chain couples TRBV4-2 to TRBJ2-1; 11 nucleotides agree with TRBD2. Germline V gene data show CDR1 as LGHNA and CDR2 as YNFKEQ. Trimming cost V 1 base and J 5 bases; bases outside gene matches: 7. This CDR3 has 17 amino acids. The CDR3: CASSQVQLAGVNNEQFF. For the CDR3, the DNA is TGTGCCAGCAGCCAAGTCCAACTAGCGGGGGTAAACAATGAGCAGTTCTTC.

The chain combines TRBV11-2 with TRBJ2-3, with D hard to call. Deletions cut 2 bases from V and 2 bases from J, with 8 bases between. Per germline, CDR1 SGHAT and CDR2 FQNNGV. The CDR3 loop spans 14 amino acids. The CDR3 protein is CASSLRDDTDTQYF. CDR3 bases: TGTGCCAGCAGCTTAAGGGATGACACAGATACGCAGTATTTT.

V is TRBV29-1 and J is TRBJ2-1; possible D gene TRBD2, 5 bases. This CDR3 region has 13 residues. Between the trimmed V and J ends, which lost 8 bases and 0 bases, there was a span of 11 bases. Germline CDR1 SQVTM, CDR2 ANQGSEA. Here the CDR3 reads CSSGLSSYNEQFF. CDR3 coding DNA: TGCAGCTCCGGACTCAGCTCCTACAATGAGCAGTTCTTC.

The chain carries TRBV29-1 and TRBJ2-7, with D perhaps TRBD1 (6 bases). V lost 6 bases and J 2 bases, leaving 14 bases between the germline ends. The CDR3 contains 13 residues. Germline V gene lookup returns CDR1 SQVTM and CDR2 ANQGSEA. As DNA, the CDR3 is TGCAGCGTCTCGGACAGACTTACCTACGAGCAGTACTTC. Translation gives CSVSDRLTYEQYF.

The V call is TRBV2, the J call TRBJ1-2; weak D call: TRBD1 (5 bases). The germline V gene has CDR1 SNHLY and CDR2 FYNNEI. The CDR3 sequence is 14 residues long. V gave up 0 bases and J gave up 7 bases, with 12 bases separating them. The CDR3 DNA is TGTGCCAGCAGTGAAGCCCGGACGGGGGTTGGCTACACCTTC. Protein: CASSEARTGVGYTF.

The chain has TRBV4-3 and TRBJ2-3; 8 nucleotides agree with TRBD2. The trim removed 0 bases at V and 4 bases at J, leaving 6 bases unmatched. Looked up from germline, CDR1 is LGHNA and CDR2 is YSLEER. The CDR3 has 16 residues. CDR3 sequence reads: CASSQDGGAYADTQYF. CDR3 nucleotides: TGCGCCAGCAGCCAAGACGGGGGGGCTTATGCAGATACGCAGTATTTT.

The chain employs TRBV5-8 and TRBJ2-3, with TRBD1 matching over 9 bases. This CDR3 contains 16 residues. With 4 bases clipped from V and 1 base from J, the junction kept 7 bases outside the gene matches. Germline V gene sequence: CDR1 SGHTS, CDR2 YDEGEE. The DNA for the CDR3 is TGTGCCAGCAGCGCAAGGACAGGGGAGGGCACAGATACGCAGTATTTT. Translation gives CASSARTGEGTDTQYF.

This clone was counted a single time. The J gene is TRBJ1-2, the V gene TRBV27, with a tentative D call TRBD1 (5 bases). The V end was cut by 2 bases, the J end by 6 bases, with 10 bases between. The CDR3 runs 13 residues. Germline loops: CDR1 MNHEY, CDR2 SMNVEV (reference sequence). The CDR3 nucleotides read TGTGCCAGCAGTTTAGGGGGAGGGGATGGCTACACCTTC. This encodes CASSLGGGDGYTF.

This clone has just a few counts. V usage is TRBV19 and J usage is TRBJ1-4, with D hard to call. Trimming pared 3 bases from V and 8 bases from J, leaving 4 bases between. CDR1 is LNHDA and CDR2 is SQIVND in the germline V gene (reference sequence). The CDR3 totals 11 residues. CDR3 DNA: TGTGCCAGTAGTATTGGAGAAAAACTGTTTTTT. Protein product: CASSIGEKLFF.

V and J are TRBV19 and TRBJ1-2; D possibly corresponds to TRBD1 (5 bases). CDR1 and CDR2 (germline): LNHDA, SQIVND (reference sequence). There are 10 residues in the CDR3. CDR3 DNA: TGTGCGACGCAGGGTTATGGCTACACCTTC. Its translation is CATQGYGYTF.

The CDR3 loop is CATSRDPQGQETQYF. The CDR3 DNA reads TGTGCCACCAGCAGAGATCCCCAGGGCCAGGAGACCCAGTACTTC. The chain has TRBV15 and TRBJ2-5; D is perhaps TRBD1 (5 bases). Germline V CDR1 and CDR2: LNHNV, YYDKDF (reference sequence). With 0 bases removed from V and 5 bases from J, the gap between germline ends came to 13 bases. The CDR3 extends over 15 amino acids.

V is TRBV2 and J is TRBJ2-5; 11 nucleotides match TRBD2. V dropped 3 bases and J dropped 4; count of bases not matched to a gene: 4. Germline CDR1 SNHLY, CDR2 FYNNEI. This CDR3 is built from 15 residues. The CDR3 nucleotides read TGTGCCAGCAGTGACCCCGGGACTAGCGGAGAGACCCAGTACTTC. Protein product: CASSDPGTSGETQYF.

Of note for this clone: Other DNA sequences in this sample translate to the same CDR3. V usage is TRBV27 and J usage is TRBJ2-3; no definite D call. Trimming shortened V by 2 bases and J by 3 bases, and 3 bases separated the two germline ends. Germline-derived CDR1 and CDR2 are MNHEY and SMNVEV (reference sequence). The CDR3 length is 12 residues. CDR3 coding DNA: TGTGCCAGCAGTTTAGGAACAGATACGCAGTATTTT. Translated: CASSLGTDTQYF.

The chain combines TRBV18 with TRBJ2-1, with 9 bases aligning to TRBD2. The CDR3 runs to 15 residues. Trimming removed 4 bases from V and 2 bases from J; junction bases left unmatched: 3. Germline-derived CDR1 and CDR2 are KGHSH and LQKENI. The CDR3 protein is CASSRLAETYNEQFF. The CDR3 region has the DNA TGTGCCAGCTCACGACTAGCGGAGACCTACAATGAGCAGTTCTTC.

J is TRBJ1-2 and V is TRBV7-2, with 7 bases aligning to TRBD1. This CDR3 has 16 residues. Germline CDR1 is SGHTA and CDR2 is FQGNSA. The J segment lost 4 bases and the V segment lost 4 bases, leaving 12 bases of the junction unmatched. CDR3 bases: TGTGCCAGCAGCTACAGGACGTCCGGGACAGTCTATGGCTACACCTTC. It translates to CASSYRTSGTVYGYTF.

The gene calls are TRBV4-2 and TRBJ2-2, with 7 bases matching TRBD1. Germline CDR1 is LGHNA and CDR2 is YNFKEQ. There are 16 residues in the CDR3. The J segment lost 3 bases and the V segment lost 1 base, leaving 5 bases of the junction unmatched. CDR3 nucleotide sequence: TGTGCCAGCAGCCAAGGGGACAGTTTTGACACCGGGGAGCTGTTTTTT. Its translation is CASSQGDSFDTGELFF.